A selection of T cell receptor beta chains follows, all from one sample in a study of CD8+ T cells in alopecia areata. Libraries were prepared by immunoSEQ multiplex PCR; TCRdb keeps only in-frame clonotypes and omits some of them. The table lists about 20,000 clones, 60% to 65% of them singletons. Sample: CD4+ Tregs sorted from blood. These receptors all come from a human donor with alopecia areata. The CDR3 runs from the conserved cysteine through the conserved F or W. Each record gives: J gene, CDR3 length, V gene, D gene, clone size, CDR3 protein, CDR3 DNA. A D gene is named only where the DNA matches it firmly. Rows may omit the clone size; those that give it use once, few, many or a size class.

J: TRBJ2-1
length: 17
V: TRBV5-6
D: TRBD1
size: once
CDR3: CASSSPIQGILVNEQFF
DNA: TGTGCCAGCAGCTCCCCGATACAGGGGATATTGGTTAATGAGCAGTTCTTC

J: TRBJ2-7
length: 14
V: TRBV6-1
D: TRBD1
size: .
CDR3: CASTPGTAQGEQYF
DNA: TGTGCCAGCACCCCCGGGACAGCCCAAGGGGAGCAGTACTTC

J: TRBJ1-2
length: 15
V: TRBV15
D: .
size: .
CDR3: CATSGRQLSNYGYTF
DNA: TGTGCCACCAGCGGCAGACAATTGTCGAACTATGGCTACACCTTC

J: TRBJ2-7
length: 13
V: TRBV10-1
D: .
size: .
CDR3: CASSPSAGYEQYF
DNA: TGCGCCAGCAGTCCCTCGGCGGGTTACGAGCAGTACTTC

J: TRBJ2-7
length: 15
V: TRBV7-9
D: TRBD2
size: .
CDR3: CASSSSGLATEQQYF
DNA: TGTGCCAGCAGCTCCTCCGGACTAGCGACAGAACAGCAGTACTTC

J: TRBJ2-7
length: 16
V: TRBV7-8
D: TRBD2
size: large
CDR3: CASSSRLAGPSYEQYF
DNA: TGTGCCAGCAGCTCCCGACTAGCGGGACCCTCCTACGAGCAGTACTTC

J: TRBJ2-3
length: 17
V: TRBV5-1
D: TRBD2
size: .
CDR3: CASSLALAGGSTDTQYF
DNA: TGCGCCAGCAGCCTCGCTCTCGCGGGGGGCAGCACAGATACGCAGTATTTT

J: TRBJ2-7
length: 15
V: TRBV5-6
D: .
size: .
CDR3: CASSLGIRSSYEQYF
DNA: TGTGCCAGCAGCTTGGGGATTAGGAGCTCCTACGAGCAGTACTTC

J: TRBJ2-1
length: 16
V: TRBV18
D: TRBD1
size: .
CDR3: CASSLDRGSSYNEQFF
DNA: TGTGCCAGCTCACTTGACAGGGGGAGCTCCTACAATGAGCAGTTCTTC

J: TRBJ2-7
length: 14
V: TRBV7-8
D: .
size: once
CDR3: CASNGGAGPYEQYF
DNA: TGTGCCAGTAACGGTGGGGCAGGCCCCTACGAGCAGTACTTC

J: TRBJ2-1
length: 13
V: TRBV29-1
D: TRBD1
size: .
CDR3: CSVRDRSYNEQFF
DNA: TGCAGCGTACGGGACAGGAGCTACAATGAGCAGTTCTTC

J: TRBJ2-7
length: 13
V: TRBV27
D: .
size: .
CDR3: CASSPLHNYEQYF
DNA: TGTGCCAGCAGTCCGTTACACAACTACGAGCAGTACTTC

J: TRBJ2-7
length: 15
V: TRBV28
D: .
size: .
CDR3: CASSLEAPGVYEQYF
DNA: TGTGCCAGCAGTTTAGAGGCACCGGGAGTTTACGAGCAGTACTTC

J: TRBJ2-1
length: 13
V: TRBV5-6
D: .
size: .
CDR3: CASRRRSYNEQFF
DNA: TGTGCCAGCAGAAGGAGGAGCTACAATGAGCAGTTCTTC

J: TRBJ2-1
length: 13
V: TRBV27
D: .
size: .
CDR3: CASSSVLSGQQFF
DNA: TGTGCCAGCAGCTCGGTCCTTAGCGGACAGCAGTTCTTC

J: TRBJ2-2
length: 16
V: TRBV28
D: TRBD1
size: .
CDR3: CASSFPPGTGTGELFF
DNA: TGTGCCAGCAGTTTTCCCCCCGGGACAGGTACCGGGGAGCTGTTTTTT

J: TRBJ1-1
length: 17
V: TRBV28
D: .
size: .
CDR3: CASTSGRIYSMNTEAFF
DNA: TGTGCCAGCACCTCAGGCCGAATCTACTCAATGAACACTGAAGCTTTCTTT

J: TRBJ2-5
length: 16
V: TRBV9
D: .
size: .
CDR3: CASSVVGDASWETQYF
DNA: TGTGCCAGCAGCGTAGTAGGGGACGCCTCATGGGAGACCCAGTACTTC

J: TRBJ2-5
length: 15
V: TRBV29-1
D: TRBD2
size: .
CDR3: CSVDLGTSGRGAQYF
DNA: TGCAGCGTTGACTTGGGGACTAGCGGCCGTGGGGCCCAGTACTTC

J: TRBJ2-7
length: 14
V: TRBV18
D: TRBD1
size: .
CDR3: CASSPGDRGYEQYF
DNA: TGTGCCAGCTCACCCGGGGACAGGGGGTACGAGCAGTACTTC

J: TRBJ1-2
length: 12
V: TRBV28
D: .
size: medium-sized
CDR3: CASSLGGAGYTF
DNA: TGTGCCAGCAGTTTAGGAGGCGCTGGCTACACCTTC

J: TRBJ1-5
length: 13
V: TRBV19
D: TRBD1
size: medium-sized
CDR3: CASTRDSYQPQHF
DNA: TGTGCCAGTACGAGGGACAGTTATCAGCCCCAGCATTTT

J: TRBJ2-6
length: 16
V: TRBV11-2
D: .
size: .
CDR3: CASSARPQGGANVLTF
DNA: TGTGCCAGCAGCGCCAGACCACAGGGTGGGGCCAACGTCCTGACTTTC

J: TRBJ2-7
length: 15
V: TRBV14
D: .
size: .
CDR3: CASSQVGRRPYEQYF
DNA: TGTGCCAGCAGCCAAGTTGGCAGGCGGCCCTACGAGCAGTACTTC

J: TRBJ2-7
length: 17
V: TRBV11-2
D: TRBD2
size: .
CDR3: CASSLVGGRVFTYEQYF
DNA: TGTGCCAGCAGCTTAGTCGGCGGGAGAGTGTTTACCTACGAGCAGTACTTC

J: TRBJ2-3
length: 15
V: TRBV5-4
D: .
size: few
CDR3: CASSLGRTSTDTQYF
DNA: TGTGCCAGCAGCTTGGGCCGGACTAGCACAGATACGCAGTATTTT

J: TRBJ1-4
length: 11
V: TRBV13
D: .
size: .
CDR3: CASSLDQKLFF
DNA: TGTGCCAGCAGCTTAGACCAAAAACTGTTTTTT

J: TRBJ2-1
length: 15
V: TRBV5-1
D: TRBD2
size: .
CDR3: CASSQTSGGATEQFF
DNA: TGCGCCAGCAGCCAAACTAGCGGGGGGGCCACTGAGCAGTTCTTC

J: TRBJ2-7
length: 17
V: TRBV5-1
D: TRBD2
size: .
CDR3: CASIMAGLAGIRYEQYF
DNA: TGCGCCAGCATCATGGCCGGACTAGCTGGAATTAGATACGAGCAGTACTTC

J: TRBJ2-3
length: 16
V: TRBV7-9
D: .
size: .
CDR3: CASSLEGGTYTDTQYF
DNA: TGTGCCAGCAGCTTAGAGGGCGGGACTTACACAGATACGCAGTATTTT

J: TRBJ2-5
length: 14
V: TRBV10-2
D: .
size: few
CDR3: CASSSGVGRETQYF
DNA: TGCGCCAGCAGTTCCGGGGTCGGTCGAGAGACCCAGTACTTC

J: TRBJ1-2
length: 15
V: TRBV27
D: .
size: .
CDR3: CASSNPGRVGAGYTF
DNA: TGTGCCAGCAGCAATCCCGGCAGAGTGGGGGCCGGCTACACCTTC

J: TRBJ2-3
length: 19
V: TRBV11-2
D: .
size: .
CDR3: CASSLDLPGVGENTDTQYF
DNA: TGTGCCAGCAGCTTAGATCTGCCCGGGGTAGGGGAGAACACAGATACGCAGTATTTT

J: TRBJ2-3
length: 15
V: TRBV12-5
D: .
size: few
CDR3: CASGLAAESTDTQYF
DNA: TGTGCTAGTGGTTTGGCGGCAGAGAGCACAGATACGCAGTATTTT

J: TRBJ2-7
length: 14
V: TRBV7-2
D: .
size: .
CDR3: CASSLGPGNYEQYF
DNA: TGTGCCAGCAGCTTAGGTCCGGGGAACTACGAGCAGTACTTC

J: TRBJ2-4
length: 17
V: TRBV4-1
D: TRBD1
size: .
CDR3: CASRRTGQGGAKNIQYF
DNA: TGCGCCAGCAGGCGCACGGGACAGGGGGGAGCCAAAAACATTCAGTACTTC

J: TRBJ1-2
length: 13
V: TRBV28
D: TRBD1
size: .
CDR3: CASRMGQYYGYTF
DNA: TGTGCCAGCAGGATGGGACAGTATTATGGCTACACCTTC

J: TRBJ2-7
length: 16
V: TRBV28
D: TRBD2
size: .
CDR3: CASTPSGSFEVYEQYF
DNA: TGTGCCAGCACACCTAGCGGGAGTTTTGAGGTTTACGAGCAGTACTTC

J: TRBJ2-7
length: 15
V: TRBV28
D: .
size: .
CDR3: CASSLWKDSGNEQYF
DNA: TGTGCCAGCAGTTTATGGAAGGACAGCGGCAACGAGCAGTACTTC

J: TRBJ2-5
length: 20
V: TRBV18
D: .
size: .
CDR3: CASSPRPSTETAETKETQYF
DNA: TGTGCCAGCTCACCACGGCCCTCGACGGAGACAGCCGAGACAAAAGAGACCCAGTACTTC

J: TRBJ2-3
length: 17
V: TRBV14
D: .
size: .
CDR3: CASSQAPAGWRTDTQYF
DNA: TGTGCCAGCAGCCAAGCCCCCGCAGGGTGGAGAACAGATACGCAGTATTTT

J: TRBJ2-5
length: 14
V: TRBV7-2
D: .
size: .
CDR3: CASGQGGLGETQYF
DNA: TGTGCCAGCGGTCAGGGTGGGCTAGGAGAGACCCAGTACTTC

J: TRBJ2-1
length: 15
V: TRBV7-2
D: TRBD1
size: .
CDR3: CASSAGDSSYNEQFF
DNA: TGTGCCAGCAGCGCCGGGGACAGCTCCTACAATGAGCAGTTCTTC

J: TRBJ1-1
length: 11
V: TRBV6-6
D: .
size: few
CDR3: CASSPLAEAFF
DNA: TGTGCCAGCAGTCCTCTCGCTGAAGCTTTCTTT

J: TRBJ2-7
length: 13
V: TRBV27
D: .
size: few
CDR3: CASRDTASYEQYF
DNA: TGTGCCAGCAGAGACACGGCTTCCTACGAGCAGTACTTC